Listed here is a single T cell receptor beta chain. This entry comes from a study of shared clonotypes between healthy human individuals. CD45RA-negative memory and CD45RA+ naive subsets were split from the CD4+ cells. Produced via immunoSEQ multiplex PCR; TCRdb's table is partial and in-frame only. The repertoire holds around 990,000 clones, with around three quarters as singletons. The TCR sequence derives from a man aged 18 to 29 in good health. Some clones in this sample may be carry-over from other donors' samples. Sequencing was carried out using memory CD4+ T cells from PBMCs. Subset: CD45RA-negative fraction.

The chain's CDR3 is CASSVNSNYGYTF. CDR3 coding DNA: TGCGCCAGCAGTGTAAACTCTAACTATGGCTACACCTTC. V usage is TRBV10-1 and J usage is TRBJ1-2; D remains ambiguous. CDR1 is WNHNN, CDR2 SYGVQD, per germline (reference sequence). V dropped 4 bases and J dropped 0 bases, with 6 bases sitting between them. The CDR3 is made up of 13 amino acids.